This T cell receptor (beta chain) is from a study of blood T cell repertoires in COVID-19. Study-wide context: Samples of COVID-19 (acute and convalescent) were obtained from the United States, Italy and Spain. Sample material is recorded as cDNA or gDNA derived from T cells, B-cell-depleted T cells, or PBMCs.

Under the authors' procedure: Estimated nucleated cell counts came from reference gene primer amplification. Repertoires were generated with immunoSEQ multiplex PCR, while TCRdb's copy carries only in-frame clones and drops some. Clone size and the V and J calls come from that table; the DNA yielded D and trimming. The repertoire consists of under 350,000 clones, with roughly 91% occurring once and the leading ten covering about 5%. Germline CDR1 and CDR2: SGHNT and YENEEA. This CDR3 comprises 12 residues. V was clipped by 3 bases and J by 5 bases, with 8 bases between them. This clone appeared a single time.

This chain uses TRBV11-3 with TRBJ2-7, with D tentatively TRBD1 (6 bases). The receptor comes from a man aged 40-49 years with acute or convalescent COVID-19. Material: peripheral blood. The CDR3 sequence: CASSFGGNEQYF. CDR3 bases: TGTGCCAGCAGCTTTGGGGGCAACGAGCAGTACTTC.